The next 21 T cell receptor beta chains were all read from a single sample in a study of T cell changes during pregnancy in multiple sclerosis. The assay was immunoSEQ multiplex PCR, and TCRdb's table has in-frame clones only and misses some. This table holds roughly 49,000 clones, around 95% found once. The sequencing here drew on CD8+ T cells from peripheral blood mononuclear cells, taken after pregnancy. Receptors originate from a female donor with multiple sclerosis, enrolled in a pregnancy study.

The rearrangement uses TRBV27 and TRBJ2-7; TRBD1 matches 7 bases. This CDR3 is built from 14 residues. Germline V gene sequence: CDR1 MNHEY, CDR2 SMNVEV (reference sequence). V lost 2 bases and J lost 5; bases outside the gene matches: 6. CDR3 coding DNA: TGTGCCAGCAGTTTAGGGACAGATCCCCACGAGCAGTACTTC. Encoded protein: CASSLGTDPHEQYF.

V is TRBV4-1 and J is TRBJ2-1, with 7 bases identical to TRBD2. The germline gives CDR1 MGHRA, CDR2 YSYEKL. There are 17 residues in the CDR3. V shed 0 bases and J 4 bases; nucleotides not matched to a gene: 9. Here the CDR3 DNA reads TGCGCCAGCAGCCAAGATCCCGCTAGCGGACGTTACAATGAGCAGTTCTTC. Its protein is CASSQDPASGRYNEQFF.

The J gene is TRBJ1-1, the V gene TRBV6-5; the D is unclear. V lost 2 bases and J 0 bases, leaving 10 bases between the germline ends. The V gene's germline CDR1 is MNHEY and CDR2 SVGAGI. This CDR3 is 15 amino acids long. The CDR3 sequence: CASSYTESMNTEAFF. The CDR3 DNA is TGTGCCAGCAGTTACACGGAGTCCATGAACACTGAAGCTTTCTTT.

As DNA, the CDR3 is TGTGCCAGCAGCGTAGGGGCAGCTGAATACGAGCAGTACTTC. It specifies CASSVGAAEYEQYF. The genes are TRBV9 and TRBJ2-7, with D hard to call. The CDR3 is made up of 14 amino acids. Trimming cost V 0 bases and J 4 bases, with 11 bases left between them. Looked up from germline, CDR1 is SGDLS and CDR2 is YYNGEE. Full variable domain (remainder filled in from reference TRBV9 and TRBJ2-7): DSGVTQTPKHLITATGQRVTLRCSPRSGDLSVYWYQQSLDQGLQFLIQYYNGEERAKGNILERFSAQQFPDLHSELNLSSLELGDSALYFCASSVGAAEYEQYFGPGTRLTVT.

J is TRBJ1-1 and V is TRBV27; 7 nucleotides match TRBD1. Losses at the gene ends were 6 bases for V and 3 bases for J; bases not matched to a gene: 7. The germline V gene has CDR1 MNHEY and CDR2 SMNVEV (reference sequence). The CDR3 loop spans 14 amino acids. CDR3 sequence reads: CASSPGGQDTEAFF. The CDR3 DNA follows: TGTGCCAGCAGCCCAGGGGGTCAGGACACTGAAGCTTTCTTT.

The chain employs TRBV9 and TRBJ2-1; weak D call: TRBD2 (5 bases). CDR3 length equals 12 residues. Germline lookup yields CDR1 SGDLS and CDR2 YYNGEE. The germline V and J ends were trimmed by 0 bases and 8 bases, with 6 bases remaining between them. In DNA, the CDR3 is TGTGCCAGCAGCGTAGTGGAGGATGAGCAGTTCTTC. The encoded protein is CASSVVEDEQFF.

The gene calls are TRBV19 and TRBJ2-1; 10 bases are a match to TRBD2. V lost 2 bases to trimming and J lost 2 bases; unmatched junction nucleotides: 6. Germline V CDR1 and CDR2: LNHDA, SQIVND (reference sequence). There are 17 residues in the CDR3. Here the CDR3 DNA reads TGTGCCAGTAGTATATTAGGCGGACTAGCGGCCTACAATGAGCAGTTCTTC. Translated: CASSILGGLAAYNEQFF. Together with reference TRBV19 and TRBJ2-1, the CDR3 gives the full variable domain: DGGITQSPKYLFRKEGQNVTLSCEQNLNHDAMYWYRQDPGQGLRLIYYSQIVNDFQKGDIAEGYSVSREKKESFPLTVTSAQKNPTAFYLCASSILGGLAAYNEQFFGPGTRLTVL.

The chain employs TRBV7-3 and TRBJ2-3; D is unclear. Germline V CDR1 and CDR2: SGHTA, FQGTGA. Trimming shortened V by 1 base and J by 6 bases, and 14 bases separated the two germline ends. The CDR3 covers 15 residues. The CDR3 is CASSLSTRIGDTQYF. The CDR3 DNA sequence: TGTGCCAGCAGCTTAAGCACTCGGATCGGGGATACGCAGTATTTT.

This clone was seen only once. CDR3 DNA sequence: TGTGCCAGCAGCCAGGGGGGCCCTAATGAAAAACTGTTTTTT. Translating gives CASSQGGPNEKLFF. V and J are TRBV27 and TRBJ1-4; 7 bases agree with TRBD1. This CDR3 region has 14 residues. V shed 6 bases, J shed 3 bases, and the junction held 4 bases outside the gene matches. Germline CDR1 reads MNHEY; CDR2 reads SMNVEV (reference sequence).

The rearrangement joins TRBV29-1 to TRBJ2-7; 7 nucleotides align to TRBD1. The CDR3 loop spans 13 amino acids. Germline V gene lookup returns CDR1 SQVTM and CDR2 ANQGSEA. V lost 7 bases, J lost 1 base, and 7 bases stayed unmatched. The CDR3 here is CSARGGASYEQYF. The CDR3 DNA reads as TGCAGCGCTCGAGGGGGCGCGTCCTACGAGCAGTACTTC.

This rearrangement joins TRBV27 to TRBJ1-2; tentatively, D is TRBD1 (6 bases). The CDR3 extends over 12 amino acids. V was cut by 6 bases and J by 7 bases, with 12 bases left in between. Germline CDR1 reads MNHEY; CDR2 reads SMNVEV (reference sequence). Here the CDR3 reads CASRTQGLGYTF. The CDR3, as DNA: TGTGCCAGCAGGACACAGGGTCTTGGCTACACCTTC.

The chain recombines TRBV29-1 with TRBJ2-1; 10 bases are shared with TRBD2. The CDR3 has 18 residues. V shed 1 base, J shed 0 bases, and the junction held 9 bases outside the gene matches. Germline V lookup: CDR1 SQVTM, CDR2 ANQGSEA. The CDR3 DNA is TGCAGCGTTGAAGGACTAGCGGGCGAGTCGAGCTCCTACAATGAGCAGTTCTTC. Its protein product is CSVEGLAGESSSYNEQFF.

The chain has TRBV7-9 and TRBJ2-4; TRBD2 aligns across 9 bases. J lost 9 bases, V lost 4 bases, and 4 bases had no gene match. CDR3 length: 13 amino acids. The V gene's germline CDR1 is SEHNR and CDR2 FQNEAQ (reference sequence). CDR3: CASSSPSGVIQYF. The CDR3 coding sequence is TGTGCCAGCAGCTCACCTAGCGGGGTCATTCAGTACTTC. The full variable domain, completed using reference TRBV7-9 and TRBJ2-4, is DTGVSQNPRHKITKRGQNVTFRCDPISEHNRLYWYRQTLGQGPEFLTYFQNEAQLEKSRLLSDRFSAERPKGSFSTLEIQRTEQGDSAMYLCASSSPSGVIQYFGAGTRLSVL.

This chain connects TRBV5-1 to TRBJ1-1; 8 bases align to TRBD1. The length of the CDR3 is 17 residues. The junction had 8 bases not matched to a gene; V was cut back by 1 base and J by 0 bases. The V gene's germline CDR1 is SGHRS and CDR2 YFSETQ. The CDR3 DNA reads as TGCGCCAGCAGCTTGCAGGGGGCGAAGTCTCTGAACACTGAAGCTTTCTTT. Residues: CASSLQGAKSLNTEAFF.

The V call is TRBV27, the J call TRBJ1-2; 7 bases are a match to TRBD1. The CDR3 is 17 residues long. V lost 4 bases to trimming and J lost 8 bases; unmatched junction nucleotides: 19. CDR1 is MNHEY, CDR2 SMNVEV, per germline (reference sequence). CDR3 loop: CASSSYPPTGQGRGYTF. The CDR3 region has the DNA TGTGCCAGCAGTTCATACCCCCCGACAGGGCAGGGCCGGGGCTACACCTTC.

V gene TRBV6-4 combines with J gene TRBJ2-2; D remains ambiguous. This CDR3 region has 14 residues. Germline-derived CDR1 and CDR2 are MRHNA and SNTAGT. V was shortened by 0 bases and J by 6 bases, with 8 bases between the two germline ends. In DNA form, the CDR3 reads TGTGCCAGCAGTGACTCATCCTCCGCCGGGGAGCTGTTTTTT. Translating gives CASSDSSSAGELFF.

The chain joins TRBV29-1 to TRBJ2-7; a possible D gene is TRBD1 (6 bases). The germline V gene encodes CDR1 SQVTM and CDR2 ANQGSEA. The V end lost 5 bases, the J end lost 2 bases, and 10 bases lay between the germline ends. The CDR3 totals 12 residues. The CDR3 reads CSVLQGPYEQYF. Here the CDR3 DNA reads TGCAGCGTTTTACAGGGACCCTACGAGCAGTACTTC.

This clone came up once. The V gene is TRBV4-1, the J gene TRBJ2-7, with a tentative D call TRBD2 (6 bases). Germline V gene data show CDR1 as MGHRA and CDR2 as YSYEKL. Trimming pared 3 bases from V and 5 bases from J, leaving 14 bases between. The CDR3 consists of 14 residues. The CDR3 nucleotides are TGCGCCAGCAGCCAGTTCACAGGCGGGGACGAGCAGTACTTC. It is translated as CASSQFTGGDEQYF.

The chain combines TRBV4-1 with TRBJ2-1; TRBD2 matches 9 bases. The V and J ends lost 1 base and 7 bases, in that order; junction bases with no gene match: 20. The CDR3 runs to 20 residues. Germline V gene data show CDR1 as MGHRA and CDR2 as YSYEKL. CDR3 nucleotides: TGCGCCAGCAGCCAAGCTCCCGCCTCTTGGCTAGCGGGATCTGGTAATGAGCAGTTCTTC. Translated: CASSQAPASWLAGSGNEQFF.

CDR3 amino acids: CASSQDRGYEQYF. For the CDR3, the DNA is TGCGCCAGCAGCCAAGATCGAGGATACGAGCAGTACTTC. The rearrangement joins TRBV4-1 to TRBJ2-7, with unresolved D. V was trimmed by 0 bases and J by 4 bases, leaving 7 bases between them. CDR3 length: 13 amino acids. Germline CDR1 reads MGHRA; CDR2 reads YSYEKL.

J is TRBJ2-7 and V is TRBV6-6; 9 positions agree with TRBD1. The V gene end was trimmed by 6 bases and the J gene end by 5 bases; junction bases not matched to a gene: 11. CDR3 length: 15 residues. Germline lookup yields CDR1 MNHNY and CDR2 SVGAGI (reference sequence). The chain's CDR3 is CASSSPGQGTHEQYF. The CDR3 nucleotides are TGTGCCAGCAGCTCCCCGGGACAGGGAACACACGAGCAGTACTTC.